The clone carrying this TCR beta chain was observed a handful of times. Its specificity is not known. Germline values: CDR1 DFQATT, CDR2 SNEGSKA (reference sequence). This CDR3 contains 14 residues. With 0 bases removed from V and 3 bases from J, the gap between germline ends came to 11 bases. MiXCR, run by TCRdb on the RT-PCR reads, gives a single entry per CDR3 protein. Found here are approximately 700,000 distinct CDR3 sequences, roughly 14% of them singletons; the top ten hold approximately 7%. These data come from a study of response to subunit inactivated influenza vaccine. General observations from the study: A suggestion made by the authors is that each seasonal influenza vaccination recruits few new T cells.

The sample here was PBMCs from blood, taken around 15 days before vaccination. This clonotype originated in a man aged 50-60 years who received an inactivated influenza vaccine. V is TRBV20-1 and J is TRBJ1-1; possible D gene TRBD1, 5 bases. DNA for the CDR3: TGCAGTGCTAGAGATGGGGCTACCGACACTGAAGCTTTCTTT. Protein product: CSARDGATDTEAFF.